Described below is a single T cell receptor (beta chain) sequence and its context. This sample includes further DNA sequences coding for the same CDR3. These data come from a study of blood T cell repertoires in COVID-19. For the study at large: COVID-19 samples collected from the United States, Italy and Spain covered acute and convalescent phases. The cDNA or gDNA used as material had been derived from T cells, B-cell-depleted T cells, or PBMCs.

This CDR3 is built from 12 residues. The germline CDR1 and CDR2 sequences are ENHRY and SYGVKD. Trimming removed 4 bases at V and 5 bases at J, with 6 bases between. In the source study's methods: Counts of nucleated cells, estimated from reference gene primer amplification, were obtained. Repertoires were generated with immunoSEQ multiplex PCR, while TCRdb's copy carries only in-frame clones and drops some. The DNA gave D and trimming, while V, J and clone size come from that table. The data hold about 89,000 clones, with less than 85% observed a single time. The TCR originated in a woman of 80 years or more with acute or convalescent COVID-19. V gene TRBV10-3 combines with J gene TRBJ1-5, with a tentative D call TRBD1 (6 bases). The sequenced sample consisted of peripheral blood. In nucleotides, the CDR3 is TGTGCCATCAGTGCAGGGGATCAGCCCCAGCATTTT. Its protein is CAISAGDQPQHF.